This section outlines one T cell receptor beta chain sequence together with its context. This entry comes from a study of blood T cell repertoires in COVID-19. In terms of age and location, participants ranged from roughly 18 to 90 years and lived in about 25 US areas. Clinical history reported by participants formed the basis on which cohorts were assigned. All exposed participants met a person with COVID-19 within 2 weeks before entering the study. Produced via immunoSEQ multiplex PCR; TCRdb's table is partial and in-frame only. Of approximately 280,000 clones detected, approximately 82% appear once; the ten largest clones hold 4.5% to 6%. The TCR was taken from a man aged 35-49 years who had been exposed to COVID-19. Sequencing was carried out using PBMCs or T cells enriched from blood (not recorded which).

The DNA for the CDR3 is TGTGCCACCAGTGATTTCGGGACAGGGTATCAGCCCCAGCATTTT. Its translation: CATSDFGTGYQPQHF. V gene TRBV24-1 combines with J gene TRBJ1-5; 9 positions match TRBD1. This CDR3 contains 15 residues. Germline CDR1 KGHDR, CDR2 SFDVKD. V lost 1 base and J lost 5; bases outside the gene matches: 2.